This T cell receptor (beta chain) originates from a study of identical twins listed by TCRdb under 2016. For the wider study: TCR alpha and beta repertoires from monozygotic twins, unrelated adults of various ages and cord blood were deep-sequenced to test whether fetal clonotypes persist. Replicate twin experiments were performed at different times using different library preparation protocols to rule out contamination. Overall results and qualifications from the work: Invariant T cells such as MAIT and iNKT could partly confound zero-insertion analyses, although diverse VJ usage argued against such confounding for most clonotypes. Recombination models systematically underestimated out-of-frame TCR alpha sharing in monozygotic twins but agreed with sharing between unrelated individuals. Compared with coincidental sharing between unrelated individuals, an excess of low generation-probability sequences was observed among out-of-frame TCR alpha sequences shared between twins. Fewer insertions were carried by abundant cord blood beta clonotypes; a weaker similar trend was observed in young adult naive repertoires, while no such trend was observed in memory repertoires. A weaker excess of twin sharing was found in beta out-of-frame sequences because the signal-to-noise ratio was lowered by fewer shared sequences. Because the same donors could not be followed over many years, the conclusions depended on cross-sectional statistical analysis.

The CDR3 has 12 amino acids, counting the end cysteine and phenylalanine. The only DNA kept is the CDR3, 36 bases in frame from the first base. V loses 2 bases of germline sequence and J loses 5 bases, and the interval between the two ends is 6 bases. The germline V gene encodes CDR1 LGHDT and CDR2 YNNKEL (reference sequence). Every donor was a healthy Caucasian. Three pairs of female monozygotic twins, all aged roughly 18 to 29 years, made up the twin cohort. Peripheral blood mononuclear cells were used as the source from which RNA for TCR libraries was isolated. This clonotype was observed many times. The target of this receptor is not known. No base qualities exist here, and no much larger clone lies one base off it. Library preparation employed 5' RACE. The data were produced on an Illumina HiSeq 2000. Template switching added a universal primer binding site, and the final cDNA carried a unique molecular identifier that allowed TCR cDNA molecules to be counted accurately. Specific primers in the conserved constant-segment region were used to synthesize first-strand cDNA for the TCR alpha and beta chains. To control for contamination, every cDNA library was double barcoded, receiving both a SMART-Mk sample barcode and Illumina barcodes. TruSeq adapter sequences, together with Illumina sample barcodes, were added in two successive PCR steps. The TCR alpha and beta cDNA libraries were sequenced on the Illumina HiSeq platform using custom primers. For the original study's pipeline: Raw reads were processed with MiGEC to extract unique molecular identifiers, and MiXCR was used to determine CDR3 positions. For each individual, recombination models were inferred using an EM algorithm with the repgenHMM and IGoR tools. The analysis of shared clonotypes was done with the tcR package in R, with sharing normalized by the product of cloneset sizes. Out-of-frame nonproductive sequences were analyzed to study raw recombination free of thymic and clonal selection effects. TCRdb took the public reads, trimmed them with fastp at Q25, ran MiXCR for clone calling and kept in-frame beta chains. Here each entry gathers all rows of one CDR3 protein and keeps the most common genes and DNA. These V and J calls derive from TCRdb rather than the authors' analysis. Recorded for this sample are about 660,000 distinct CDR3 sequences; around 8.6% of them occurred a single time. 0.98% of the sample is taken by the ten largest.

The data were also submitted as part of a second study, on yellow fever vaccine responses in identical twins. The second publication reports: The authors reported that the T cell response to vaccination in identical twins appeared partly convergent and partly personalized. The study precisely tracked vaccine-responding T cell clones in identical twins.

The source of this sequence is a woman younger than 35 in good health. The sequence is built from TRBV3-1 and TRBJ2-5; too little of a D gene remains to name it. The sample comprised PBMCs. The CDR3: CASSQLEETQYF. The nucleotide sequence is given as TGTGCCAGCAGCCAACTCGAGGAGACCCAGTACTTC.